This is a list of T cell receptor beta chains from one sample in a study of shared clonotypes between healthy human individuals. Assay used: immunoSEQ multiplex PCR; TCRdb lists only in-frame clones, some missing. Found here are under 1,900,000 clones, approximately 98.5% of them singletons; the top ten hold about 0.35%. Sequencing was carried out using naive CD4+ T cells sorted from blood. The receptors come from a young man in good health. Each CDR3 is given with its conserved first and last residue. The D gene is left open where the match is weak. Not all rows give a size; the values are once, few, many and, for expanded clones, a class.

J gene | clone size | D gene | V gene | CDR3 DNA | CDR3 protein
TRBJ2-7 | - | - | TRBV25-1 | TGTGCCAGCAGTGAATCAGGCAGGGATCGCGAGCAGTACTTC | CASSESGRDREQYF
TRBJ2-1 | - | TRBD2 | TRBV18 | TGTGCCAGCTCACCACCTTTGTGGAGCGGGAGGGATGAGCAGTTCTTC | CASSPPLWSGRDEQFF
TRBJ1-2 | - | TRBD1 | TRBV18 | TGTGCCAGCTCACCAAGACAGGGGGCTGATGGCTACACCTTC | CASSPRQGADGYTF
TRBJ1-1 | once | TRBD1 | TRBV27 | TGTGCCAGCAGTTTACAGGGGGCGCGGACTGAAGCTTTCTTT | CASSLQGARTEAFF
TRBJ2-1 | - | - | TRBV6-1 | TGTGCCAGTTCTTCTAGCGACATCAATGAGCAGTTCTTC | CASSSSDINEQFF
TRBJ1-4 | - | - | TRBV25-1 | TGTGCCAGCAGTGTCCCGGGAATATTTAGTGAAAAACTGTTTTTT | CASSVPGIFSEKLFF
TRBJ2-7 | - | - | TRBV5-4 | TGTGCCAGCAGCTTGGTGACAGGAGTGCGCGAGCAGTACTTC | CASSLVTGVREQYF
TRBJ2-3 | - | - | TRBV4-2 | TGTGCCAGCAGCCGGGACACAGATACGCAGTATTTT | CASSRDTDTQYF
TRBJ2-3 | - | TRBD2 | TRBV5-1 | TGCGCCAGCAGCTTGGGGACTAGCGGGACAGTCGGGTTCGCAGATACGCAGTATTTT | CASSLGTSGTVGFADTQYF
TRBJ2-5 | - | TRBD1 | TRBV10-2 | TGCGCCAGCAGCGACAGGGCTCTTCAAGAGACCCAGTACTTC | CASSDRALQETQYF
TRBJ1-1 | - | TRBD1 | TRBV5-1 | TGCGCCAGCAGCGACAGGGGATACACTGAAGCTTTCTTT | CASSDRGYTEAFF
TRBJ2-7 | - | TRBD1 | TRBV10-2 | TGCGCCAGCATGAGGGGACAGGGGGCAAGATACGAGCAGTACTTC | CASMRGQGARYEQYF
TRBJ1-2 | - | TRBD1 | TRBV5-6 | TGTGCCAGCAGCTTGCTGGGACAGGGTAACTATGGCTACACCTTC | CASSLLGQGNYGYTF
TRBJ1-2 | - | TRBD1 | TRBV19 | TGTGCCAGTAGTACCCAACGGACAGGGACGTATGGCTACACCTTC | CASSTQRTGTYGYTF
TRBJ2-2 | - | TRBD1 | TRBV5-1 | TGCGCCAGCAGCTTCCTTACAGGGGGGAGCACCGGGGAGCTGTTTTTT | CASSFLTGGSTGELFF
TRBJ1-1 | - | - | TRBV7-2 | TGTGCCAGCAGCCAATCCCCAGGGACTGAAGCTTTCTTT | CASSQSPGTEAFF
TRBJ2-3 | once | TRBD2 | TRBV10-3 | TGTGCCATCAGGGCCTCGGGACTAACTAGCACAGATACGCAGTATTTT | CAIRASGLTSTDTQYF
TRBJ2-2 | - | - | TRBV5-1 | TGCGCCAGCAGCGCAGGGTCCTACACCGGGGAGCTGTTTTTT | CASSAGSYTGELFF
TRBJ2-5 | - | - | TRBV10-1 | TGCGCCAGCAGTGCAGAGCGTGTTCCTGGGAAGTACCAAGAGACCCAGTACTTC | CASSAERVPGKYQETQYF
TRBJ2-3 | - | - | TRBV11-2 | TGTGCCAGCAGCTCGCGACTTCTCACAGATACGCAGTATTTT | CASSSRLLTDTQYF
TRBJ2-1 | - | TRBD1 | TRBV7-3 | TGTGCCAGCAGCTCGAACAGGGGGACCTACAATGAGCAGTTCTTC | CASSSNRGTYNEQFF
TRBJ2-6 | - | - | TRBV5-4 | TGTGCCAGCAGCTTGGTCAGCTCTGGGGCCAACGTCCTGACTTTC | CASSLVSSGANVLTF
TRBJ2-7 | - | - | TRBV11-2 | TGTGCCAGCAGCTTAGAGTTGGTGTCGCGCGAGCAGTACTTC | CASSLELVSREQYF
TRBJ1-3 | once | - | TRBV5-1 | TGCGCCAGCAGCTTGAATGCCCTTGGGCCTGGAAACACCATATATTTT | CASSLNALGPGNTIYF
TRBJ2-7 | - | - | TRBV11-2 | TGTGCCAGCAGCTTAGGCTTACTGTACGAGCAGTACTTC | CASSLGLLYEQYF
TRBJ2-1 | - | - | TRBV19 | TGTGCCAGTAGGGCCCGGGCCTCAACCCCTAGCTCCTACAATGAGCAGTTCTTC | CASRARASTPSSYNEQFF
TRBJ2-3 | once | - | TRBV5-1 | TGCGCCAGCAGCTTAGGACAGAGCACAGATACGCAGTATTTT | CASSLGQSTDTQYF
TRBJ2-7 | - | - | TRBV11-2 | TGTGCCAGCAGCTTGATTGGTGGAGACCGCCGCTACGAGCAGTACTTC | CASSLIGGDRRYEQYF
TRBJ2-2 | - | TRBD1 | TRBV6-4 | TGTGCCAGCAGCAGGACAGGGCACCAAGGGGCGAACACCGGGGAGCTGTTTTTT | CASSRTGHQGANTGELFF
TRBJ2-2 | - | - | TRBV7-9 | TGTGCCAGCAGCCTGGGAGTCTACACCGGGGAGCTGTTTTTT | CASSLGVYTGELFF
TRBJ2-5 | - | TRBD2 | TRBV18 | TGTGCCAGCGCCCCGCGGGCTAGCGGGATCCTCGGGGAGACCCAGTACTTC | CASAPRASGILGETQYF
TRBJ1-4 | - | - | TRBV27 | TGTGCCAGCAGCCCCAGCCGAACTAATGAAAAACTGTTTTTT | CASSPSRTNEKLFF
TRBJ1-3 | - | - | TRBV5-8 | TGTGCCAGCAGCTTGGGAGACAGAAACTCTGGAAACACCATATATTTT | CASSLGDRNSGNTIYF
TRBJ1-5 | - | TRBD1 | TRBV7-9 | TGTGCCAGCAGCTCAGAGGGACAGGGGGGATATAGCAATCAGCCCCAGCATTTT | CASSSEGQGGYSNQPQHF
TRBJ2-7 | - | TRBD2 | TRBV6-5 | TGTGCCAGCAGGTTAGCGGGAGGCTACGAGCAGTACTTC | CASRLAGGYEQYF
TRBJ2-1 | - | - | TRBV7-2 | TGTGCCAGCAGCTCTCAGGGGGGGTACAATGAGCAGTTCTTC | CASSSQGGYNEQFF
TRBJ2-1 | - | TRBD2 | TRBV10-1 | TGCGCCAGCAGTGAGTCGAGGACTAGCGGGATGATATACAGCAATGAGCAGTTCTTC | CASSESRTSGMIYSNEQFF
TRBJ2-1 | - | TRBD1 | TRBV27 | TGTGCCAGCAGTCACAGGGGGCCCTCCTACAATGAGCAGTTCTTC | CASSHRGPSYNEQFF
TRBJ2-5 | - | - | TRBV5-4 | TGTGCCAGCAGCTTGGAGGGAGGTTTACGAAAGACCCAGTACTTC | CASSLEGGLRKTQYF
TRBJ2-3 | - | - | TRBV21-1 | TGTGCCAGCAGCCCTCCCGCCCCCCGACAGAGCACAGATACGCAGTATTTT | CASSPPAPRQSTDTQYF
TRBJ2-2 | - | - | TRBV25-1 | TGTGCCAGCAGGGAAGTAGGGGAGCTGTTTTTT | CASREVGELFF
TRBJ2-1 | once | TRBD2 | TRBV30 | TGTGCCTGGGAGACTAGCGGGAGGGGGAATGAGCAGTTCTTC | CAWETSGRGNEQFF
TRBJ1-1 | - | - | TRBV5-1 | TGCGCCAGCAGCTTGGTCCCTAGCGGATTCGCTGAAGCTTTCTTT | CASSLVPSGFAEAFF
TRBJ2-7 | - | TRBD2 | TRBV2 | TGTGCCAGCAGCGCTAGCGGGAGGGTCGTAGTCGAGCAGTACTTC | CASSASGRVVVEQYF
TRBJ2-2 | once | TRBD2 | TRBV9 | TGTGCCAGCAGCGTGGGTAGCGGGAGGCCAAACACCGGGGAGCTGTTTTTT | CASSVGSGRPNTGELFF
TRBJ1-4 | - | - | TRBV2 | TGTGCCAGCAGGGGGTCCCCTAATGAAAAACTGTTTTTT | CASRGSPNEKLFF
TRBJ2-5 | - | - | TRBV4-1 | TGCGCCAGCAGCCAAGAGGGAGTTACCCAGTACTTC | CASSQEGVTQYF
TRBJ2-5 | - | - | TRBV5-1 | TGCGCCAGCAGCTTGGAGGGGGGCGGTGAGACCCAGTACTTC | CASSLEGGGETQYF
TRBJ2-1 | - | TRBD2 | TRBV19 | TGTGCCAGCCTTAGCGGGAGGCCCAACAATGAGCAGTTCTTC | CASLSGRPNNEQFF
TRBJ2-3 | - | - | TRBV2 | TGTGCCAGCAGTGACGGTTTAACACCACCCACAGATACGCAGTATTTT | CASSDGLTPPTDTQYF